Listed here are 18 T cell receptor beta chains from one sample, sequenced in a study of shared clonotypes between healthy human individuals. Using immunoSEQ multiplex PCR, the repertoire was profiled, and TCRdb retains in-frame clones only, with some absent. The table has around 750,000 clones, roughly 70% seen once. Sequencing input: memory CD4+ T cells sorted from blood. Subset defined: CD45RA-negative fraction. All receptors come from a woman in her 30s in good health.

The chain couples TRBV28 to TRBJ1-2; TRBD1 matches at 8 bases. The ends lost 3 bases at V and 2 bases at J; junction bases unmatched: 2. The CDR3 is 14 residues long. Per the germline V gene, CDR1 is MDHEN and CDR2 is SYDVKM. CDR3 coding DNA: TGTGCCAGCAGTTTCTCAGGGGGCAACTATGGCTACACCTTC. This sequence encodes CASSFSGGNYGYTF.

This sequence joins TRBV27 and TRBJ1-5; D call uncertain. From germline, CDR1 is MNHEY and CDR2 SMNVEV (reference sequence). The CDR3 runs to 15 residues. The V end lost 3 bases, the J end lost 0 bases, and 9 bases lay between the germline ends. CDR3 region: CASSLNRNSNQPQHF. The DNA of the CDR3 is TGTGCCAGCAGTTTGAACAGAAATAGCAATCAGCCCCAGCATTTT.

This clone is a singleton in its sample. The rearrangement links TRBV21-1 to TRBJ1-4. TRBV21-1 is a documented pseudogene. The CDR3 spans 15 residues. CDR3 residues: CARGIGGTTNEKLFF. The DNA of the CDR3 is TGTGCCAGGGGAATTGGAGGAACAACTAATGAAAAACTGTTTTTT.

The genes are TRBV6-5 and TRBJ2-7; D unclear. The germline V gene has CDR1 MNHEY and CDR2 SVGAGI. Trimming left V 2 bases short and J 3 bases short, with 2 bases between. The CDR3 runs 11 residues. Here the CDR3 reads CASSYNYEQYF. As DNA, the CDR3 is TGTGCCAGCAGTTACAACTACGAGCAGTACTTC.

The V call is TRBV5-4, the J call TRBJ2-3; D is ambiguous. There are 11 residues in the CDR3. The germline CDR1 and CDR2 sequences are SGHNT and YYREEE (reference sequence). V was cut by 1 base and J by 8 bases, with 5 bases left in between. CDR3 nucleotide sequence: TGTGCCAGCAGCTTGACGGGTACGCAGTATTTT. Its translation: CASSLTGTQYF. The full variable domain, rest sourced from reference TRBV5-4 and TRBJ2-3, is ETGVTQSPTHLIKTRGQQVTLRCSSQSGHNTVSWYQQALGQGPQFIFQYYREEENGRGNFPPRFSGLQFPNYSSELNVNALELDDSALYLCASSLTGTQYFGPGTRLTVL.

In the case of this clone: The sample contains more than one DNA sequence encoding this CDR3. J is TRBJ1-5 and V is TRBV27; D might be TRBD1 (6 bases). The CDR3 runs to 14 residues. Germline CDR1 is MNHEY and CDR2 is SMNVEV (reference sequence). With 3 bases removed from V and 5 bases from J, the gap between germline ends came to 11 bases. The CDR3 loop reads CASSLGAGDQPQHF. Written as DNA, the CDR3 is TGTGCCAGCAGTTTGGGGGCAGGCGATCAGCCCCAGCATTTT.

V is TRBV7-8 and J is TRBJ2-7, with 15 bases fitting TRBD2. With V trimmed by 5 bases and J by 5 bases, 10 bases remained unmatched. Germline loops: CDR1 SGHVS, CDR2 FQNEAQ. The CDR3 loop spans 17 amino acids. Here the CDR3 DNA reads TGTGCCAGCAGCGCCGGGACTAGCGGGAGGTCGCGGGACGAGCAGTACTTC. Its protein is CASSAGTSGRSRDEQYF.

This chain connects TRBV2 to TRBJ1-5; no definite D call. CDR1 is SNHLY, CDR2 FYNNEI, per germline. This CDR3 comprises 15 residues. V lost 4 bases, J lost 0 bases, and 10 bases lay in between. The CDR3 spells CASSAGGSSNQPQHF. The CDR3 nucleotides are TGTGCCAGCAGTGCGGGAGGGTCTAGCAATCAGCCCCAGCATTTT.

The gene calls are TRBV7-3 and TRBJ2-1; TRBD2 might be the D (5 bases). This CDR3 is built from 16 residues. V was clipped by 3 bases and J by 0 bases, with 12 bases between them. Germline V gene sequence: CDR1 SGHTA, CDR2 FQGTGA. CDR3 bases: TGTGCCAGCAGCTTCCAAGGGAGTACCTCCTACAATGAGCAGTTCTTC. Its translation is CASSFQGSTSYNEQFF.

The genes are TRBV5-1 and TRBJ1-3; TRBD1 is a possible D gene (5 bases). V gave up 0 bases and J gave up 0 bases, with 13 bases separating them. The CDR3 is made up of 17 amino acids. Germline lookup yields CDR1 SGHRS and CDR2 YFSETQ. For the CDR3, the DNA is TGCGCCAGCAGCTTGGGCCAGGGACGGTTCTCTGGAAACACCATATATTTT. Translated: CASSLGQGRFSGNTIYF.

The chain couples TRBV27 to TRBJ2-7; 11 bases line up with TRBD2. The CDR3 length is 18 residues. Germline V lookup: CDR1 MNHEY, CDR2 SMNVEV (reference sequence). Trimming at V came to 7 bases and at J to 2 bases, leaving 16 bases not matched to a gene. CDR3 region: CASKGGGLSGRGPYEQYF. DNA of the CDR3: TGTGCCAGCAAAGGAGGGGGGCTTAGCGGGAGGGGACCCTACGAGCAGTACTTC.

V and J are TRBV10-2 and TRBJ2-3, with 9 nucleotides matching TRBD2. After removal of 7 bases from V and 6 bases from J, the junction contained 11 bases not matched to a gene. The germline CDR1 and CDR2 sequences are WSHSY and SAAADI. This CDR3 contains 15 residues. In nucleotides, the CDR3 is TGCGCCAGCAATTATGGGGCGGGAGGGCAGGATACGCAGTATTTT. This sequence encodes CASNYGAGGQDTQYF.

This clone was counted between two and nine times. The chain has TRBV6-5 and TRBJ1-1, with D tentatively TRBD1 (6 bases). Germline CDR1 is MNHEY and CDR2 is SVGAGI. Trimming removed 5 bases from V and 10 bases from J, with 14 bases in between. This CDR3 has 12 residues. The CDR3 loop is CASSRTGWRAFF. The CDR3 region has the DNA TGTGCCAGCAGTCGAACAGGGTGGAGAGCTTTCTTT.

The rearrangement links TRBV5-1 to TRBJ2-2, with D possibly TRBD2 on 5 matching bases. Germline V gives CDR1 SGHRS, CDR2 YFSETQ. The CDR3 covers 13 residues. V lost 4 bases to trimming and J lost 4 bases, with 8 bases between them. CDR3 DNA sequence: TGCGCCAGCAGCCCCGAGGGCACCGGGGAGCTGTTTTTT. Translating gives CASSPEGTGELFF.

Details on this clone: This CDR3 is also generated by other DNA sequences in the sample. The chain recombines TRBV11-3 with TRBJ2-5; D unclear. CDR3 length equals 13 residues. Trimming pared 1 base from V and 2 bases from J, leaving 5 bases between. Germline lookup yields CDR1 SGHNT and CDR2 YENEEA. CDR3 loop: CASSLGQQETQYF. CDR3 in DNA: TGTGCCAGCAGCTTAGGTCAACAAGAGACCCAGTACTTC.

The chain recombines TRBV19 with TRBJ1-5; D is uncertain. Germline loops: CDR1 LNHDA, CDR2 SQIVND (reference sequence). The CDR3 sequence is 16 residues long. The germline V and J ends were trimmed by 1 base and 3 bases, with 13 bases remaining between them. The CDR3 sequence: CASSIVFWQDNQPQHF. CDR3 sequence (DNA): TGTGCCAGTAGTATAGTATTTTGGCAGGACAATCAGCCCCAGCATTTT.

J is TRBJ2-7 and V is TRBV14; tentatively, D is TRBD1 (7 bases). The CDR3 sequence is 13 residues long. Germline CDR1 reads SGHDN; CDR2 reads FVKESK. V lost 0 bases and J 11 bases, leaving 14 bases between the germline ends. The CDR3 DNA sequence: TGTGCCAGCAGCCAAGATTGGGGCGGGACAGAGTACTTC. Its protein is CASSQDWGGTEYF.

This clone was seen once. This rearrangement joins TRBV19 to TRBJ1-5; no reliable D call. CDR1 LNHDA and CDR2 SQIVND come from the germline V gene (reference sequence). Trimming stripped 1 base from V and 1 base from J, with 11 bases between. CDR3 size: 16 residues. The CDR3 DNA follows: TGTGCCAGTAGTATAGCCGGGTTGAGAAGCAATCAGCCCCAGCATTTT. Encoded protein: CASSIAGLRSNQPQHF.